The source of this T cell receptor beta chain is a study of cytomegalovirus exposure and HLA in healthy donors. Primers included in the PCR were 60 Vbeta and 13 Jbeta primers. TCRdb's table, derived via immunoSEQ multiplex PCR, lists solely in-frame clones and lacks some. This sample has about 140,000 clones, with approximately 80% found just once. Study-wide points: An observed cluster of highly shared sequence variants was recorded as a likely sequencing artifact. Analysis was carried out at a later point, and it linked a missense DCLRE1C variant to TCR beta V- and J-gene trimming. It was only CMV serostatus that was available as immune exposure information.

This clone has more than one count but fewer than ten. Antigen unknown. The CDR3 spans 17 residues. Between the trimmed V and J ends, which lost 0 bases and 0 bases, there was a span of 12 bases. From germline, CDR1 is SEHNR and CDR2 FQNEAQ (reference sequence). The chain links TRBV7-9 to TRBJ1-5, with D perhaps matching TRBD1 (5 bases). Sequencing was carried out using PBMCs. This receptor was obtained from a woman younger than 30 in good health and CMV-seropositive. The CDR3 DNA follows: TGTGCCAGCAGCTTAGCCGGGGGGACTAATAGCAATCAGCCCCAGCATTTT. This codes for CASSLAGGTNSNQPQHF.